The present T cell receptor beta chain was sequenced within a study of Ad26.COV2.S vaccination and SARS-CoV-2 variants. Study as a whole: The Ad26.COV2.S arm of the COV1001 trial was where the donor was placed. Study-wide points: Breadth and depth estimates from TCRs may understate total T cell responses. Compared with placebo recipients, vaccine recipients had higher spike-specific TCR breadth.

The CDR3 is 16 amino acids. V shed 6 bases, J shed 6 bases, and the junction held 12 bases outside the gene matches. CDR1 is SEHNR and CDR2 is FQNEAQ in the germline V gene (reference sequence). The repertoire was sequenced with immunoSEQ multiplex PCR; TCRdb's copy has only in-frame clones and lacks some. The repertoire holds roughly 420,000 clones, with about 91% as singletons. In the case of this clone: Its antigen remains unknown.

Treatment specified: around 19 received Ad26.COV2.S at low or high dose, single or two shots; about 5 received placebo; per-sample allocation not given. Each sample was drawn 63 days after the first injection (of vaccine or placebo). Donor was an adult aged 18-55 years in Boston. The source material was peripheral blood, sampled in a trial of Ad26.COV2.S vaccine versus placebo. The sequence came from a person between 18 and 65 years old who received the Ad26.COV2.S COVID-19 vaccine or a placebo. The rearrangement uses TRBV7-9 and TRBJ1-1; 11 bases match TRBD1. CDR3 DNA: TGTGCCAGCAGTTTTCTCTACGGGACAGGGGGGCCTGAAGCTTTCTTT. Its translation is CASSFLYGTGGPEAFF. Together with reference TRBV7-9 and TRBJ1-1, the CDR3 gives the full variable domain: DTGVSQNPRHKITKRGQNVTFRCDPISEHNRLYWYRQTLGQGPEFLTYFQNEAQLEKSRLLSDRFSAERPKGSFSTLEIQRTEQGDSAMYLCASSFLYGTGGPEAFFGQGTRLTVV.